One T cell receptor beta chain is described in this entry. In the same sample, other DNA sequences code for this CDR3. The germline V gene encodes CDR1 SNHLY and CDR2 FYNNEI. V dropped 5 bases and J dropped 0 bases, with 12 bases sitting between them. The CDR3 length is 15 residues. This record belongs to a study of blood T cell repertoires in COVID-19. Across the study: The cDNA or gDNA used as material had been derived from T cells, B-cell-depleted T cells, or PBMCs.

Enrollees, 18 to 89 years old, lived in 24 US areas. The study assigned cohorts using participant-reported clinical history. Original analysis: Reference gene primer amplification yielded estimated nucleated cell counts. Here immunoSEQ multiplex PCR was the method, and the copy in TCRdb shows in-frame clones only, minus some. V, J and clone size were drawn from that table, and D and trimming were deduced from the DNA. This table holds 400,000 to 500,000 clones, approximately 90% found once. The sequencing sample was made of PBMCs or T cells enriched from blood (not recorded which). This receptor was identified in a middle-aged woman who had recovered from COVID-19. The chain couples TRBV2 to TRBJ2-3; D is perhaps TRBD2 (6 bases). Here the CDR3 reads CASSRGSGSTDTQYF. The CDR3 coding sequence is TGTGCCAGCAGTCGGGGGAGCGGTAGCACAGATACGCAGTATTTT.